This T cell receptor (beta chain) originates from a study of patients and donors after allogeneic stem cell transplantation. This clonotype was counted a single time. J was trimmed by 8 bases and V by 4 bases; bases with no gene match: 12. Per the germline V gene, CDR1 is SGHDT and CDR2 is YYEEEE. CDR3 length: 16 amino acids. TCRdb reprocessed the RT-PCR reads with MiXCR, giving one entry per CDR3 protein. The sample contains about 960,000 distinct CDR3 sequences, roughly 18% of which appear only once. The genes are TRBV5-6 and TRBJ1-4; 9 bases are shared with TRBD1. Sequencing input: blood, either unsorted or a sorted T cell fraction (not recorded which). This TCR derives from a human donor who was either an allogeneic HSCT recipient or a stem cell or donor lymphocyte infusion donor (not recorded which). It is not recorded whose cells these are; they may come from a transplant donor. CDR3 loop: CASSEGQGTSREKLFF. As DNA, the CDR3 is TGTGCCAGCAGCGAAGGACAGGGGACCAGTCGGGAAAAACTGTTTTTT.